The clone carrying this T cell receptor beta chain was observed many times. What it recognizes is unknown. A single record per CDR3 protein comes from TCRdb applying MiXCR to the 5' RACE reads. The table has 500,000 to 650,000 distinct CDR3 sequences, about 12% seen once. V gave up 2 bases and J gave up 1 base, with 18 bases separating them. This CDR3 spans 17 amino acids. CDR1 is DFQATT, CDR2 SNEGSKA, per germline (reference sequence). The sample is drawn from a study of T cells after yellow fever vaccination. Study conclusions and caveats: The secondary response was weaker but peaked faster, day 5 versus 15.

The TCR originated in a man between 25 and 39 years old who received the YFV17D yellow fever vaccine. The sample consisted of PBMCs, taken on the day of the yellow fever booster vaccination. The rearrangement uses TRBV20-1 and TRBJ2-1; D is perhaps TRBD2 (5 bases). This chain's CDR3 is CSARTQMGGSSYNEQFF. In DNA form, the CDR3 reads TGCAGTGCTAGAACTCAAATGGGCGGGTCTTCCTACAATGAGCAGTTCTTC.